This T cell receptor (beta chain) originates from a study of technical replicates of blood from four donors (dated by TCRdb to the late 2010s). V was cut back by 4 bases and J by 5 bases, leaving a gap of 15 bases between them. CDR3 length: 15 amino acids, cysteine to phenylalanine. Only the CDR3 region is kept as DNA, spanning 45 bases read in frame from base 1. CDR1 and CDR2, per the germline V gene, are SGHRS and YFSETQ. The library was obtained by the immunoSEQ multiplex PCR assay. Drawn from immuneACCESS, this table holds only the in-frame rearrangements with V and J called that TCRdb kept. Clones are partly lost; checked studies trace under half to an unresolved V gene and leave the rest unexplained. The sample contains 56,000 or so clones, nearly 95% of them found a single time. The ten largest clones add up to about 3% of the sample. Regarding this clone: Its antigen is not yet known. Per-base qualities were not stored, and no clone one base away is much larger.

The sample comprised PBMCs. The receptor comes from a human donor in good health. Some clones in this sample may be carry-over from other donors' samples. The sequence is built from TRBV5-1 and TRBJ2-2; the D gene is unclear. The nucleotide sequence reads as follows: TGCGCCAGCAGCCCCACCCACTTAAAGACCGGGGAGCTGTTTTTT. Its product reads: CASSPTHLKTGELFF. Extended through the reference TRBV5-1 and TRBJ2-2 proteins, this CDR3 yields the full variable domain: KAGVTQTPRYLIKTRGQQVTLSCSPISGHRSVSWYQQTPGQGLQFLFEYFSETQRNKGNFPGRFSGRQFSNSRSEMNVSTLELGDSALYLCASSPTHLKTGELFFGEGSRLTVL.